This T cell receptor (beta chain) was sequenced in a study of vaccination and CD4 T cells after COVID-19 (dated by TCRdb to the early 2020s). Study-wide context: Every convalescent patient had a positive nasal swab PCR test for SARS-CoV-2, with mild disease in 8 to 10 patients and severe disease in one. Control cultures received a CEFX viral epitope pool as the positive control, an HIV-1 Nef peptide pool as the negative control, or no peptide. The convalescent cohort comprised six males and four females, including two Hispanic individuals, seven Caucasians, two Asians and one multiracial person. Participants received two doses of either the Pfizer-BioNTech BNT162b2 vaccine (n=8) or the Moderna mRNA-1273 vaccine (n=2). The spike-specific CD4+ TCR repertoire was compared before and after mRNA vaccination in around ten COVID-19 convalescent patients and a few infection-naive healthy vaccine recipients. The cultures were stimulated with overlapping spike peptide pools from SARS-CoV-2 and from the common cold coronaviruses HCoV-NL63, HCoV-OC43 and HCoV-229E. Post-COVID blood samples were collected from convalescent patients a median of about 92 days after diagnosis, with a range of roughly 35 to 180 days. Post-vaccine blood samples were collected a median of about 69 days after the second vaccine dose, ranging from roughly 12 to 241 days.

Summary of the overall study and its limitations: In convalescent patients, a median around 83% of post-vaccine SARS-CoV-2-reactive clones were detected only after vaccination, and vaccine-specific priming was suggested by this finding. The median count of SARS-CoV-2-reactive clonotypes went up from around 21 after infection to roughly 38 after vaccination, although the change was not significant. Of the vaccine-specific clones in convalescent patients, 304 of 307, or nearly all, reacted only to SARS-CoV-2 spike and did not cross-react with common cold coronaviruses. Only a relatively small number of convalescent patients were included in the study, and early timepoints following natural infection were not analyzed.

The cysteine opens and the phenylalanine closes a CDR3 of 15 amino acids. Only the CDR3 DNA is retained, 45 bases long and in frame from the first base. Cut back by 9 bases and 3 bases, the V and J ends lie 18 bases apart. In the germline V gene, CDR1 corresponds to MNHNS and CDR2 to SASEGT. This specimen's treatment or condition label, interpreted: approximately 9-day PBMC culture with coronavirus spike peptide pools or control peptides (ViraFEST assay). The ViraFEST assay was used in the study, in which antigen-specific T cells were expanded with peptide pools and expanded clonotypes were subsequently identified by TCR sequencing. Positive SARS-CoV-2 PCR tests in the convalescent patients dated from March to December 2020, before Alpha, Beta and Delta variants emerged in the United States. PBMCs were cultured at about 2 million per well in IMDM supplemented with approximately 5% human AB serum and approximately 10 IU/ml IL-2, with approximately 11 ug/ml peptide pools added. On days 3 and 7, half of the culture medium was replaced with fresh IL-2-containing medium. After 10 days of culture, CD4+ T cells were isolated by negative selection with the EasySep CD4+ T cell isolation kit. Ficoll-Paque Plus gradient centrifugation was used to isolate PBMCs from whole blood, and the isolated PBMCs were then either used fresh or cryopreserved at -140C. In general, triplicate wells were set up for every culture condition.

Library preparation was by PCR. DNA from cultured CD4+ T cells underwent TCR sequencing with the Oncomine TCR Beta short-read assay at the Johns Hopkins FTIC core. The QIAamp micro DNA kit was used to extract genomic DNA from the cultured CD4+ T cells. Oncomine TCR Beta libraries from cultured CD4+ T cells were pooled with unique dual indexes and sequenced on an Illumina iSeq 100. For the original study's pipeline: Non-productive sequences were removed, and CDR3s not starting with C, not ending with F or W, or shorter than 7 amino acids were discarded. Antigen-specific clonotypes were identified with the MANAFEST web application by comparing peptide-stimulated wells with reference and other culture wells. An FDR below 0.05, an odds ratio above 5, and a productive frequency above 0.1% in at least two of three replicate wells were required for clones to be considered positive. Cross-reactive clonotypes were defined as significantly expanded in both SARS-CoV-2 spike wells and at least one common cold coronavirus spike condition. CDR3 homology was assessed with Levenshtein distances (stringdist) and unrooted phylogenetic trees (ape) in R version 3.6.1. The public reads were run again by TCRdb, first through fastp at Q25 and then through MiXCR, and only productive beta chains were kept. Rows with one shared CDR3 protein collapse into an entry with the most common genes and DNA. The V and J calls shown here were made by TCRdb, not taken from the authors' results. Present in this sample are some 10,000 distinct CDR3 sequences, around 42% of which were seen just once. Together, the top ten hold 34% of the sample.

For this clonotype: The clone's antigen remains unknown. Base qualities were left out, and no much larger clone turns up one base away.

Sequenced material: CD4+ T cells from blood, cultured in vitro. The source is a human donor who had recovered from COVID-19. The rearrangement combines TRBV6-1 with TRBJ1-5, and possibly TRBD1, on 6 matching bases. The bases read TGTGCCAGTAAGTTACAGGGTGGAACCAATCAGCCCCAGCATTTT. Its protein product is CASKLQGGTNQPQHF.